Listed here are 3 T cell receptor beta chains from one sample, sequenced in a study of T-cell memory formation after mild COVID-19. MiXCR, applied by TCRdb to the 5' RACE reads, yields one record per CDR3 protein. This repertoire shows roughly 450,000 distinct CDR3 sequences, 15% to 20% found once; its top ten account for roughly an eighth. Input material: PBMCs or a T cell subset sorted from them (not recorded which). These receptors originate from an adult woman who had mild COVID-19 (a few samples of this study predate the infection). Cell type and time point are not known.

This clonotype appeared a few times. The V and J genes are TRBV7-9 and TRBJ1-1, with 7 bases that match TRBD1. The CDR3 consists of 13 residues. V lost 3 bases, J lost 11 bases, and 9 bases stayed unmatched. Germline V gives CDR1 SEHNR, CDR2 FQNEAQ (reference sequence). Here the CDR3 reads CASSFRGGAWAFF. The CDR3 DNA follows: TGTGCCAGCAGCTTCAGAGGGGGCGCGTGGGCTTTCTTT.

This chain connects TRBV24-1 to TRBJ2-7; 12 nucleotides align to TRBD1. J lost 0 bases, V lost 6 bases, and 5 bases had no gene match. The germline gives CDR1 KGHDR, CDR2 SFDVKD. The CDR3 spans 16 residues. The CDR3 spells CATSSGTGGSSYEQYF. CDR3 nucleotide sequence: TGTGCCACCAGTTCTGGGACAGGGGGCTCCTCCTACGAGCAGTACTTC.

In its sample, this clonotype was seen a few times. This rearrangement joins TRBV2 to TRBJ1-5; D not resolved. Germline V gene data show CDR1 as SNHLY and CDR2 as FYNNEI. V lost 4 bases and J 3 bases, leaving 13 bases between the germline ends. CDR3 size: 15 residues. The chain's CDR3 is CASSVSAQINQPQHF. In DNA, the CDR3 is TGTGCCAGCAGTGTGAGTGCACAGATCAATCAGCCCCAGCATTTT.